Each of the 5 T cell receptor beta chains below was sequenced from the same sample in a study of T-cell reconstitution after alpha-beta-depleted transplantation in children (dated by TCRdb to 2016 to 2017). The library was generated by PCR. The sample was run on an Illumina HiSeq 2500. TCR libraries were prepared with molecular barcoding, using unique molecular identifiers to normalize TCRbeta repertoire quantification. Through fastp at Q25 and MiXCR, TCRdb rebuilt clones from the public reads, retaining in-frame beta chains. Duplicate CDR3 protein sequences are folded into a single record with the most common DNA and genes. The sample includes over 550,000 distinct CDR3 sequences, with about 10% observed a single time. The ten largest clones take up 3.5% to 5% of the sample. The specimen comprised PBMCs from the stem cell graft donor, sampled from the stem cell graft. These receptors all stem from a human donor who donated a stem cell graft to a child with acute myeloid leukemia.

V usage is TRBV5-1 and J usage is TRBJ2-7; 12 nucleotides match TRBD2. J gave up 7 bases and V 2 bases, and 13 bases lay outside the gene matches. Germline lookup yields CDR1 SGHRS and CDR2 YFSETQ. The CDR3 totals 17 residues. The CDR3 nucleotides read TGCGCCAGCAGCTTCACTAGCGGGAGGACCCAGCGATTGGAGCAGTACTTC. This sequence encodes CASSFTSGRTQRLEQYF.

This clonotype came up a few times. The chain couples TRBV5-1 to TRBJ1-1, with unresolved D. V dropped 2 bases and J dropped 4 bases, with 9 bases sitting between them. Germline V gene sequence: CDR1 SGHRS, CDR2 YFSETQ. The CDR3 covers 13 residues. The CDR3 nucleotides are TGCGCCAGCAGCTTCTCGGAGCTCACTGAAGCTTTCTTT. This codes for CASSFSELTEAFF.

This clonotype was found a few times. The V gene is TRBV5-1, the J gene TRBJ2-1; TRBD2 aligns across 8 bases. CDR3 length: 16 amino acids. J gave up 8 bases and V 0 bases, and 10 bases lay outside the gene matches. Germline lookup yields CDR1 SGHRS and CDR2 YFSETQ. CDR3 DNA: TGCGCCAGCAGCTTGGCCCTGAGCGGGAGCCAGGATGAGCAGTTCTTC. It yields the protein CASSLALSGSQDEQFF.

The chain combines TRBV29-1 with TRBJ1-4; 8 bases line up with TRBD1. The CDR3 is 14 amino acids. Unmatched junction bases numbered 8, after V lost 1 base and J lost 10 bases. Germline V CDR1 and CDR2: SQVTM, ANQGSEA. This CDR3 reads CSVEVTGATGKLFF. As DNA, the CDR3 is TGCAGCGTTGAAGTGACAGGGGCTACAGGAAAACTGTTTTTT. The variable domain in full, completed from reference TRBV29-1 and TRBJ1-4, reads SAVISQKPSRDICQRGTSLTIQCQVDSQVTMMFWYRQQPGQSLTLIATANQGSEATYESGFVIDKFPISRPNLTFSTLTVSNMSPEDSSIYLCSVEVTGATGKLFFGSGTQLSVL.

This clonotype was seen ten or more times. The genes are TRBV7-3 and TRBJ2-5; TRBD1 is a possible D gene (5 bases). There are 14 residues in the CDR3. The germline CDR1 and CDR2 sequences are SGHTA and FQGTGA. V lost 6 bases to trimming and J lost 5 bases, with 16 bases between them. The CDR3 DNA reads TGTGCCAGCAGTCCGTTTCAGGGTCTTGAGACCCAGTACTTC. Translated, it gives CASSPFQGLETQYF.